These T cell receptor beta chains were read from a single sample in a study of regulatory T cells in long-lasting Graves disease. TCRdb reprocessed the multiplex PCR reads via MiXCR and lists one record per CDR3 protein. The sample shows roughly 500,000 distinct CDR3 sequences, 22% of them seen only once. The sequencing used peripheral blood mononuclear cells (PBMCs), collected when the disease was refractory, from a patient treated with antithyroid drugs. The receptors shown here come from a female donor with Graves disease. CDR3s include the opening cysteine and the closing phenylalanine or tryptophan. Each record gives: V gene, J gene, clone size, D gene, CDR3 DNA, CDR3 protein. The D gene is left open where the match is weak. Size is omitted from some rows. Given values are once, few, many or a class for expanded clones.

TRBV5-1	TRBJ1-3	-	-	TGCGCCAGCAGCTTGGATCTGGGCACAGGAAACACCATATATTTT	CASSLDLGTGNTIYF
TRBV4-1	TRBJ1-5	-	-	TGCGCCAGCAGCCTCCCCTTAGGGCCCCAGCATTTT	CASSLPLGPQHF
TRBV13	TRBJ2-2	-	TRBD2	TGTGCCAGCAGCTCGCTAGCGGGAGGTGACACCGGGGAGCTGTTTTTT	CASSSLAGGDTGELFF
TRBV7-9	TRBJ1-1	-	-	TGTGCCAGCAGCCGATTCGACAGTTCACCAGAAGCTTTCTTT	CASSRFDSSPEAFF
TRBV4-3	TRBJ1-2	few	TRBD1	TGCGCCAGCAGCCAAAATACTGGGACAGGGGGCGGCTACACCTTC	CASSQNTGTGGGYTF
TRBV10-3	TRBJ1-1	few	TRBD1	TGTGCCATCAGTGAGTCGACCAGGGGGTATGTATGGAACACTGAAGCTTTCTTT	CAISESTRGYVWNTEAFF
TRBV29-1	TRBJ2-1	-	-	TGCAGCGTTGTTGGAGTTGAGCAGTTCTTC	CSVVGVEQFF
TRBV5-1	TRBJ2-7	few	-	TGCGCCAGCAGCTTGGTGGGGGCGGGAGAGCAGTACTTC	CASSLVGAGEQYF
TRBV20-1	TRBJ2-7	once	-	TGCAGTGCCCCACCTGCAGGGATAAACTACAAGCAGTACTTC	CSAPPAGINYKQYF
TRBV6-2/TRBV6-3	TRBJ1-4	-	TRBD1	TGTGCCAGCAGTTACGGCAGGGGGAATGAAAAACTGTTTTTT	CASSYGRGNEKLFF
TRBV28	TRBJ2-1	once	TRBD2	TGTGCCAGCAGGGCCCGGGGGGTACACAATCTCTACAATGAGCAGTTCTTC	CASRARGVHNLYNEQFF
TRBV7-9	TRBJ2-5	-	TRBD2	TGTGCCAGCAGCGAGCGCGAAGGACTAGCGGGGATACACCAAGAGACCCAGTACTTC	CASSEREGLAGIHQETQYF
TRBV3-1	TRBJ2-5	few	-	TGTGCCAGCAGCCAAGATTTTCGGCCCGGTGAGGAGACCCAGTACTTC	CASSQDFRPGEETQYF
TRBV28	TRBJ2-6	-	-	TGTGCCAGTATGACCGGTGGGGCCAACGTCCTGACTTTC	CASMTGGANVLTF
TRBV7-9	TRBJ2-1	-	-	TGTGCCAGCAGCTTAGCTGTAGTGTCCTACAATGAGCAGTTCTTC	CASSLAVVSYNEQFF
TRBV19	TRBJ2-2	many	TRBD1	TGTGCCAGTCGACAGGGGGCTTCAAACACCGGGGAGCTGTTTTTT	CASRQGASNTGELFF
TRBV20-1	TRBJ1-2	many	TRBD1	TGCAGTGTTGCGACAGGGGACTATGGCTACACCTTC	CSVATGDYGYTF
TRBV5-5	TRBJ1-1	many	-	TGTGCCAGCAGCTTTTGGCAGGCAATTGAAGCTTTCTTT	CASSFWQAIEAFF
TRBV7-2	TRBJ2-7	many	TRBD2	TGTGCCAGCAGCTTAATGAGGCTAGCGGGACTAGCGGGTTACGAGCAGTACTTC	CASSLMRLAGLAGYEQYF
TRBV5-1	TRBJ2-7	-	TRBD1	TGCGCCAGCAGCGTAACAGGGGGCGGCCACTACGAGCAGTACTTC	CASSVTGGGHYEQYF
TRBV7-2	TRBJ1-5	-	TRBD1	TGTGCCAGCAGCTACGGGACAGGGTTCAATCAGCCCCAGCATTTT	CASSYGTGFNQPQHF
TRBV5-5	TRBJ2-2	-	TRBD1	TGTGCCAGCAGACGGACAGGGGGCAAAACCGGGGAGCTGTTTTTT	CASRRTGGKTGELFF
TRBV6-5	TRBJ1-5	many	-	TGTGCCAGCAGTTCATTGACATTACTTCAGCCCCAGCATTTT	CASSSLTLLQPQHF
TRBV12-3/TRBV12-4	TRBJ2-5	-	TRBD2	TGTGCCAGCAGTTCTGGGACTAGCGGGGGACAAGAGACCCAGTGCTTC	CASSSGTSGGQETQCF
TRBV7-2	TRBJ1-1	-	-	TGTGCCAGCAGCTTAGACCAAAAGATAGGAGCTTTCTTT	CASSLDQKIGAFF
TRBV19	TRBJ2-1	-	-	TGTGCCAGTAAAACGACGTCCTACAATGAGCAGTTCTTC	CASKTTSYNEQFF
TRBV2	TRBJ2-5	many	TRBD1	TGTGCCAGCAGTTGGACAGGGGAGACCCAGTACTTC	CASSWTGETQYF
TRBV19	TRBJ2-2	-	-	TGTGCCAGTAGTATTCTGGACAATACCGGGGAGCTGTTTTTT	CASSILDNTGELFF
TRBV12-3/TRBV12-4	TRBJ2-2	many	-	TGTGCCAGCATTCCCCCGAGAGAATCGAACACCGGGGAGCTGTTTTTT	CASIPPRESNTGELFF
TRBV7-9	TRBJ2-7	-	-	TGTGCCAGCAGCGATAGCCCCGGTGGAAGCGGACAGCCCTACGAGCAGTACTTC	CASSDSPGGSGQPYEQYF
TRBV10-3	TRBJ2-5	many	-	TGTGCCATCAGTATACTCTCTGGGGGGCTTCAAGAGACCCAGTACTTC	CAISILSGGLQETQYF
TRBV28	TRBJ1-4	many	-	TGTGCCACGAAAAGGCCGGAGGCCGTGGAAAAACTGTTTTTT	CATKRPEAVEKLFF